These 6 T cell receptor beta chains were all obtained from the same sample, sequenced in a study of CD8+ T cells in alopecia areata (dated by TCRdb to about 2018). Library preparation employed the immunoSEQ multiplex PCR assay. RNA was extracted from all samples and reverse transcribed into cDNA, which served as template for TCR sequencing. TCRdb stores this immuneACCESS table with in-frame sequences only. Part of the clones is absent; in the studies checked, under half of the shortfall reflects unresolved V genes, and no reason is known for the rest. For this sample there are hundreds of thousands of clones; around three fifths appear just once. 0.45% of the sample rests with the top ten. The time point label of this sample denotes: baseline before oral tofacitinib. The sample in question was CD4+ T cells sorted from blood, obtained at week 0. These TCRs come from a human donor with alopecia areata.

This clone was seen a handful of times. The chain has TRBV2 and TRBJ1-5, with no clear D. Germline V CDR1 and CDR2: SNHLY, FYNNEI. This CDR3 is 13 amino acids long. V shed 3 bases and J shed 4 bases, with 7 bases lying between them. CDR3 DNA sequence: TGTGCCAGCAGTGACGAAAAAAATCAGCCCCAGCATTTT. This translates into CASSDEKNQPQHF.

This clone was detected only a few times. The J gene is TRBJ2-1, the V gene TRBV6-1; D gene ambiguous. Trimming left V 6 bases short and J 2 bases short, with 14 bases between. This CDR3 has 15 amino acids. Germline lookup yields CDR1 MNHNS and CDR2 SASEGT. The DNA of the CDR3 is TGTGCCAGCAGGACTGGTAGACTGCCCTACAATGAGCAGTTCTTC. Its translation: CASRTGRLPYNEQFF.

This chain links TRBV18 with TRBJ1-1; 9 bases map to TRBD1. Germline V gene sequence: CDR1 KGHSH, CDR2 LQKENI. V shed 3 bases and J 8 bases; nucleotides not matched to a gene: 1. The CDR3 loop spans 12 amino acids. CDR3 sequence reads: CASSPGTGEAFF. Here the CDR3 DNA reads TGTGCCAGCTCACCCGGGACAGGGGAAGCTTTCTTT.

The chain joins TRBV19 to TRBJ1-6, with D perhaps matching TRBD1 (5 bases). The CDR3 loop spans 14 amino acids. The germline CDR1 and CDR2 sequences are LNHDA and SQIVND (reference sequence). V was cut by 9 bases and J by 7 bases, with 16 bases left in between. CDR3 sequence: CASQPAGGNSPLHF. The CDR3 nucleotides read TGTGCCAGCCAACCTGCGGGGGGGAATTCACCCCTCCACTTT.

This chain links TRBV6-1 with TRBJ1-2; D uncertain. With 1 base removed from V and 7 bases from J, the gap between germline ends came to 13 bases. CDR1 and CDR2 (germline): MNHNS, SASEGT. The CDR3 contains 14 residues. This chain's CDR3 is CASSEGPGLSGYTF. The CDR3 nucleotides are TGTGCCAGCAGTGAAGGGCCGGGTTTAAGTGGCTACACCTTC.

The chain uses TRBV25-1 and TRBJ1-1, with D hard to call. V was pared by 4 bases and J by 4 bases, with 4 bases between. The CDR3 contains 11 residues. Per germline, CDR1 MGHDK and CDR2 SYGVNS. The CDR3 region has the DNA TGTGCCAGCAGTGTGATCACTGAAGCTTTCTTT. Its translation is CASSVITEAFF.